These T cell receptor beta chains were read from a single sample in a study of T cells in Graves' hyperthyroidism and ophthalmopathy. TCRdb re-derived calls from the multiplex PCR reads in MiXCR, one entry per CDR3 protein. The sample includes around 600,000 distinct CDR3 sequences, roughly 15% of them seen just once. Sequenced material: blood. The receptors come from a middle-aged woman with Graves' ophthalmopathy. The CDR3 runs from the conserved cysteine through the conserved F or W. A D gene is named only where the DNA matches it firmly. Where a row states a size, it is once, few, many or the class of an expanded clone; other rows omit it.

many	TRBV30	NA	TRBJ2-5	TGTGCCTGGAGTCTCCTCGCGTCTGGGACCCAGTACTTC	CAWSLLASGTQYF
few	TRBV7-9	TRBD1	TRBJ1-1	TGTGCCAGCAGCCAACGACAGGGCATGAACACTGAAGCTTTCTTT	CASSQRQGMNTEAFF
many	TRBV20-1	NA	TRBJ1-6	TGCAGTGCAACCGCGGGGATAAATTCACCCCTCCACTTT	CSATAGINSPLHF
few	TRBV6-1	NA	TRBJ1-3	TGTGCCAGCAGGAGGGGCCTCCTCTCTGGAAACACCATATATTTT	CASRRGLLSGNTIYF
NA	TRBV5-1	TRBD2	TRBJ2-2	TGCGCCAGCACCACTCCCCTAGCGGGAGTGGAGGAGCTGTTTTTT	CASTTPLAGVEELFF
many	TRBV18	NA	TRBJ1-3	TGTGCCAGCTCATCGACGGTTACCAACCCCACTGGAAACACCATATATTTT	CASSSTVTNPTGNTIYF
NA	TRBV28	TRBD2	TRBJ2-7	TGTGCCAGCAGCCCGGGCGGGGCTAGCGGGACGGGAGAGCAGTACTTC	CASSPGGASGTGEQYF
NA	TRBV12-3/TRBV12-4	NA	TRBJ2-1	TGTGCCAGCAGTCTGGACTTCACCCCGGGGAAGTTCTTC	CASSLDFTPGKFF
NA	TRBV28	TRBD1	TRBJ1-1	TGTGCCAGCAGTCCCCGGGACAGAGCCCCCATGAACACTGAAGCTTTCTTT	CASSPRDRAPMNTEAFF
many	TRBV3-1	NA	TRBJ2-7	TGTGCCAGCAGCCAAGATTTCGTGGGCGAGCAGTACTTC	CASSQDFVGEQYF
many	TRBV5-1	TRBD2	TRBJ2-7	TGCGCCAGCAGCAACGGACTAGCGGGAGGGCCGTCCGGCGAGCAGTACTTC	CASSNGLAGGPSGEQYF
few	TRBV4-3	NA	TRBJ2-6	TGCGCCAGCAGCCAAGGGGTCTCTGGGGCCAACGTCCTGACTTTC	CASSQGVSGANVLTF
many	TRBV11-2	TRBD1	TRBJ1-4	TGTGCCAGCAGCTTAGGAGAGGGACAGGGGTATGAAAAACTGTTTTTT	CASSLGEGQGYEKLFF
few	TRBV4-1	NA	TRBJ2-3	TGCGCCAGCAGCCAAGTGATTCAAGATACGCAGTATTTT	CASSQVIQDTQYF
few	TRBV5-1	NA	TRBJ2-2	TGCGCCAGCAGGATGTCTCCGAACACCGGGGAGCTGTTTTTT	CASRMSPNTGELFF
NA	TRBV9	NA	TRBJ2-2	TGTGCCAGCAGCGTTACTAGCTTCGAAACCGGGGAGCTGTTTTTT	CASSVTSFETGELFF
many	TRBV7-8	TRBD1	TRBJ1-2	TGTGCCAGCAGCCCGCGACAGGGGGCCTATGGCTACACCTTC	CASSPRQGAYGYTF
many	TRBV20-1	TRBD1	TRBJ2-5	TGCAGTGCTAGAGCCCCGACAGGACAGGGGGAGACCCAGTACTTC	CSARAPTGQGETQYF
NA	TRBV20-1	NA	TRBJ1-1	TGCAGTGCTGTACCGGGGGCCCCCGAGCTTAGGAACACTGAAGCTTTCTTT	CSAVPGAPELRNTEAFF
many	TRBV2	NA	TRBJ1-2	TGTGCCAGCAGTACCCAAGAGACAGTCGGCTATGGCTACACCTTC	CASSTQETVGYGYTF
few	TRBV6-1	NA	TRBJ1-3	TGTGCCAGCAGTCCCCAGGGTACGGCTGGAAACACCATATATTTT	CASSPQGTAGNTIYF
many	TRBV24-1	TRBD1	TRBJ1-6	TGTGCCACCAGTGGCTCCGGGACAGAGAATAATTCACCCCTCCACTTT	CATSGSGTENNSPLHF
NA	TRBV28	NA	TRBJ2-2	TGTGCCAGCAGTCCTACGGGAGATGGGCTGTTTTTT	CASSPTGDGLFF
many	TRBV18	NA	TRBJ1-2	TGTGCCAGCTCACCACTAGAGGACGACGGCTACACCTTC	CASSPLEDDGYTF
few	TRBV5-1	NA	TRBJ1-2	TGCGCCAGCAGCTTGGGATTATCTAACTATGGCTACACCTTC	CASSLGLSNYGYTF
many	TRBV28	NA	TRBJ1-5	TGTGCCAGCAGCCGAGGGACGTCGCAGCTTAGCAATCAGCCCCAGCATTTT	CASSRGTSQLSNQPQHF
few	TRBV28	TRBD1	TRBJ1-6	TGTGCCGCGGGGACAGCCCAATCACCCCTCCACTTT	CAAGTAQSPLHF